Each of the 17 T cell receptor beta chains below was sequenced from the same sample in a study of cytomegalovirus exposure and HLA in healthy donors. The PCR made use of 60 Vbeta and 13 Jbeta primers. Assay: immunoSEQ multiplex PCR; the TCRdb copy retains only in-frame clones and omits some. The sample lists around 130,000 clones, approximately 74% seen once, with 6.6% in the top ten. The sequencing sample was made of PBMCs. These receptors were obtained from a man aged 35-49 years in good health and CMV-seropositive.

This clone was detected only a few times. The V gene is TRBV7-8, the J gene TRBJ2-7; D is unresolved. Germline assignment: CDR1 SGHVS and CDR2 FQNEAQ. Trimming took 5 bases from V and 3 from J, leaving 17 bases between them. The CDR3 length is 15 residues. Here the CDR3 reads CASSLQRDTNYEQYF. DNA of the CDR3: TGTGCCAGCAGCCTCCAAAGAGACACCAACTACGAGCAGTACTTC.

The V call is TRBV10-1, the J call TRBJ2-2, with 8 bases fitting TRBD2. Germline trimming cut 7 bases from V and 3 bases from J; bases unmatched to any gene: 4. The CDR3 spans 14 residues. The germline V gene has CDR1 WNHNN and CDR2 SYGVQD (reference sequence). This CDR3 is CASMGLGDTGELFF. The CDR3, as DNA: TGCGCCAGCATGGGACTAGGGGACACCGGGGAGCTGTTTTTT.

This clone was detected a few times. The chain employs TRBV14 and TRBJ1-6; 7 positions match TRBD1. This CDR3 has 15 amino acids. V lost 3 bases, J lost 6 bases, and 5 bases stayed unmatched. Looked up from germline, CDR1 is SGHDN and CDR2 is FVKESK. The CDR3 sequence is CASSQKQGSNSPLHF. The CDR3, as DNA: TGTGCCAGCAGCCAGAAACAGGGGAGTAATTCACCCCTCCACTTT.

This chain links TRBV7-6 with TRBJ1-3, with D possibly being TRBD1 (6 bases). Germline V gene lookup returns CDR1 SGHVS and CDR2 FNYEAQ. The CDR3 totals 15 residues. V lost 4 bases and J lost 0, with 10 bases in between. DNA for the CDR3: TGTGCCAGCAGCTCATCCAGGGGCTCTGGAAACACCATATATTTT. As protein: CASSSSRGSGNTIYF.

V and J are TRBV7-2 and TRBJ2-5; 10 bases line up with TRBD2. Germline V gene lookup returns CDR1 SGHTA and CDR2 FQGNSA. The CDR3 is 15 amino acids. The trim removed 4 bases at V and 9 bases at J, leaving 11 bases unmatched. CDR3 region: CASSYPGLANRAQYF. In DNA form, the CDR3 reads TGTGCCAGCAGCTACCCGGGACTAGCGAACAGGGCCCAGTACTTC.

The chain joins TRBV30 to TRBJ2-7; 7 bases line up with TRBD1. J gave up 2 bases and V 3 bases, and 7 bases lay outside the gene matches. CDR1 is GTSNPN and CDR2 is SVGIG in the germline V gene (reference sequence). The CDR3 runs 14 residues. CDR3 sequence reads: CAWREDRYTYEQYF. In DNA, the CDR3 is TGTGCCTGGAGAGAGGACAGGTATACCTACGAGCAGTACTTC.

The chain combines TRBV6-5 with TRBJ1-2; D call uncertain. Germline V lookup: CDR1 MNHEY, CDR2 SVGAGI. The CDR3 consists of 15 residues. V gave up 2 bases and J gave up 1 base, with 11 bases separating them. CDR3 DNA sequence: TGTGCCAGCAGTTACGACGGGGTTGTTAACTATGGCTACACCTTC. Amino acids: CASSYDGVVNYGYTF.

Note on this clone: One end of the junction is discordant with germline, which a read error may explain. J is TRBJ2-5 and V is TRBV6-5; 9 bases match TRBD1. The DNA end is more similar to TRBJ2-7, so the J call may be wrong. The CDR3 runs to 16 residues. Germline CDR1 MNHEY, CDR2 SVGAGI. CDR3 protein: CTSNYQTGGSSYEQYF. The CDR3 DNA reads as TGTACCAGCAATTACCAGACAGGGGGGAGCTCCTACGAGCAGTACTTC.

CDR3 sequence reads: CASSLGRVGAISPLHF. DNA of the CDR3: TGTGCCAGCAGCTTAGGTAGGGTGGGAGCAATTTCACCCCTCCACTTT. The chain employs TRBV11-2 and TRBJ1-6; D is undetermined. CDR1 is SGHAT and CDR2 is FQNNGV in the germline V gene. There are 16 residues in the CDR3. Deletions cut 1 base from V and 9 bases from J, with 16 bases between.

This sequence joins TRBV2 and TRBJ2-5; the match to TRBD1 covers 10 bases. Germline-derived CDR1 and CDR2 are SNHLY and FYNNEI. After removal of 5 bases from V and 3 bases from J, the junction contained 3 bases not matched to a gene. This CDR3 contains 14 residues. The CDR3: CASSWGTGEETQYF. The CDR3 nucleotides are TGTGCCAGCAGTTGGGGGACAGGGGAAGAGACCCAGTACTTC.

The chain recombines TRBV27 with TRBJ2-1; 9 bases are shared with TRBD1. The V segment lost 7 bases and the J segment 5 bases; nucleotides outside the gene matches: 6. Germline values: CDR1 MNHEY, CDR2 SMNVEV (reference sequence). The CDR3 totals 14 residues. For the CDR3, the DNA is TGTGCCAGCAACCGACAGGGGGTCGACAATGAGCAGTTCTTC. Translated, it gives CASNRQGVDNEQFF.

For the CDR3, the DNA is TGCGCCAGCAGCGTCAGAGGAGCGGGAGGCACTACCTACGAGCAGTACTTC. Its translation is CASSVRGAGGTTYEQYF. This chain links TRBV5-1 with TRBJ2-7; 9 nucleotides align to TRBD2. The CDR3 is made up of 17 amino acids. Germline CDR1 and CDR2: SGHRS and YFSETQ. V was clipped by 4 bases and J by 2 bases; unmatched bases: 13. Full variable domain (rest looked up from reference TRBV5-1 and TRBJ2-7): KAGVTQTPRYLIKTRGQQVTLSCSPISGHRSVSWYQQTPGQGLQFLFEYFSETQRNKGNFPGRFSGRQFSNSRSEMNVSTLELGDSALYLCASSVRGAGGTTYEQYFGPGTRLTVT.

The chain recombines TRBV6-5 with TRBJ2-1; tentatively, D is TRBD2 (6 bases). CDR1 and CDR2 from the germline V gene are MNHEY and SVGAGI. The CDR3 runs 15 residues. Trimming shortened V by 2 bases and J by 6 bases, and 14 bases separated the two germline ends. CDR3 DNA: TGTGCCAGCAGTTACCGCGGGACGCCCGGCAATGAGCAGTTCTTC. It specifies CASSYRGTPGNEQFF.

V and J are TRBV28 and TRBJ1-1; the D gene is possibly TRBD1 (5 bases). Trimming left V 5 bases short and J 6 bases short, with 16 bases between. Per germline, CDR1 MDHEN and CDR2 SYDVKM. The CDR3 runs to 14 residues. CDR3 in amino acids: CASSRPGGIAEAFF. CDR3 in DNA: TGTGCCAGCAGTCGGCCCGGGGGAATAGCTGAAGCTTTCTTT.

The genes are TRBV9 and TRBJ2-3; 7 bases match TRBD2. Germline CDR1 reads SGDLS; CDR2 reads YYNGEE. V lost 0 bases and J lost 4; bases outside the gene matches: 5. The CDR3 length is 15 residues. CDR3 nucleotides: TGTGCCAGCAGCGTAGAGGGCGGGAGCGCAGATACGCAGTATTTT. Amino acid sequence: CASSVEGGSADTQYF.

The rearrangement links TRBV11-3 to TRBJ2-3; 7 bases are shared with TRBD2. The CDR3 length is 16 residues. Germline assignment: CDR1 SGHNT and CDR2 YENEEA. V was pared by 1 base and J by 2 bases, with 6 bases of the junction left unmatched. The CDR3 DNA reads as TGTGCCAGCAGCTTAGGGGGACTACTGGTCACAGATACGCAGTATTTT. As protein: CASSLGGLLVTDTQYF.

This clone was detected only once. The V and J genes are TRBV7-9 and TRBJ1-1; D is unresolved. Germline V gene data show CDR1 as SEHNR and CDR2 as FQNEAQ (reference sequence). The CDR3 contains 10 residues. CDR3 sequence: CSSAGTEAFF. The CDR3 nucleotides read TGTTCCTCAGCGGGGACTGAAGCTTTCTTT.